The TCR beta chain under discussion was sequenced for a study of PD-L1 blockade in urothelial cancer. Study-wide background: About 90% of the 29 patients were males with bladder-origin urothelial cancer.

Sequencing was performed with immunoSEQ multiplex PCR; in TCRdb, only in-frame clones are kept and a portion is missing. In the table there are roughly 63,000 clones, about 86% of which are singletons. Regarding time point: pretreatment peripheral blood. Each patient's cancer was a locally advanced or metastatic urothelial carcinoma. J gave up 10 bases and V 4 bases, and 10 bases lay outside the gene matches. The CDR3 is made up of 15 amino acids. Germline loops: CDR1 SGHKS, CDR2 YYEKEE (reference sequence). The sample was PBMCs, taken around atezolizumab (anti-PD-L1) treatment. The TCR sequence derives from a man between 65 and 85 years old with urothelial cancer. The V gene is TRBV5-5, the J gene TRBJ2-1; 11 nucleotides align to TRBD2. DNA for the CDR3: TGTGCCAGCAGCCCTCTAGCGGGAGGTGTTGGGGAGCAGTTCTTC. Translation: CASSPLAGGVGEQFF.